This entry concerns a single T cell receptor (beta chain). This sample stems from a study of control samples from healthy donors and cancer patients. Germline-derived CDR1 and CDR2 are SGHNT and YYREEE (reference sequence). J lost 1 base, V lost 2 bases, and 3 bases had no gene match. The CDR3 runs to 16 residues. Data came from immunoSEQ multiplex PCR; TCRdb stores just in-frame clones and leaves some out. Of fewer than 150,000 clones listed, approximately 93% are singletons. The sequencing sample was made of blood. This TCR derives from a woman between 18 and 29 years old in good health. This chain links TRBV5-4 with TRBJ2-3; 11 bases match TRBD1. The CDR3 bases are TGTGCCAGCAGCTTCGGACAGGGGGCGCGCACAGATACGCAGTATTTT. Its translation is CASSFGQGARTDTQYF.